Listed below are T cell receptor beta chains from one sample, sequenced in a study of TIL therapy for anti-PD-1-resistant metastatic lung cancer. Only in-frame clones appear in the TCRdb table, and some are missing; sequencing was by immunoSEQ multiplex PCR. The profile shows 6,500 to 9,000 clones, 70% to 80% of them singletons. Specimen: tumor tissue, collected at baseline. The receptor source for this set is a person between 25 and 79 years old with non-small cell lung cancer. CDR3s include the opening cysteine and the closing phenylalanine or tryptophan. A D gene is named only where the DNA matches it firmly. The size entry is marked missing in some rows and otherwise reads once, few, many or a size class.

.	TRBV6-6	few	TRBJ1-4	TGTGCCAGCAGTTACTCAGGGGCCGCAAATGAAAAACTGTTTTTT	CASSYSGAANEKLFF
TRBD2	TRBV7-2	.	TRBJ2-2	TGTGCCAGCAGCCCCAATCCCACTAGCGGGAGGTTTGCCGGGGAGCTGTTTTTT	CASSPNPTSGRFAGELFF
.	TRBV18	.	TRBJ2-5	TGTGCCAGCTCACCACCTGCGGGGTTCGGGAAGACCCAGTACTTC	CASSPPAGFGKTQYF
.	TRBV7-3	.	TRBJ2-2	TGTGCCAGCAGCGTTGGACAGAGTACGAACACCGGGGAGCTGTTTTTT	CASSVGQSTNTGELFF
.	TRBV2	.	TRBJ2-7	TGTGCCAGCAGTGAAGTGCCACGGGGCAACTACGAGCAGTACTTC	CASSEVPRGNYEQYF
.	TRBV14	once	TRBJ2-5	TGTGCCAGCAGCCAAGAAAGTATCTGGGGAGAAGAGACCCAGTACTTC	CASSQESIWGEETQYF
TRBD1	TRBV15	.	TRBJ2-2	TGTGCCACCAGCAGCCAGGGGGACACCGGGGAGCTGTTTTTT	CATSSQGDTGELFF
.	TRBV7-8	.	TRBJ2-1	TGTGCCAGCAGCTACACAGGGTACCATGAGCAGTTCTTC	CASSYTGYHEQFF
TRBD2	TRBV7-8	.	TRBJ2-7	TGTGCCAGCAGCTTAGGAGAGGGACTACACAAGTACTTC	CASSLGEGLHKYF
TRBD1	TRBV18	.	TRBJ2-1	TGTGCCAGCTCACCCCGGGACAGGGGGAGAAATGAGCAGTTCTTC	CASSPRDRGRNEQFF
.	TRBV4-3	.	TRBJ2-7	TGCGCCAGCAGCCCAGGGATTGGCGAGCAGTACTTC	CASSPGIGEQYF
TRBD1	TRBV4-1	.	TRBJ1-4	TGCGCCAGCAGCCAAGGGGACAGGGGGCGGGAAAAACTGTTTTTT	CASSQGDRGREKLFF
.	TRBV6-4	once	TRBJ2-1	TGTGCCAGCAGCCGGGACTCAAGCAATGAGCAGTTCTTC	CASSRDSSNEQFF
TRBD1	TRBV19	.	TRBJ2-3	TGTGCCAGTAGGCCGGGACAGCAACACACAGATACGCAGTATTTT	CASRPGQQHTDTQYF
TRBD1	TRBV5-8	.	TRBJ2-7	TGTGCCAGCAGCTTGGGAGGGGGCCTCTCCTACGAGCAGTACTTC	CASSLGGGLSYEQYF
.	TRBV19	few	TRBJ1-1	TGTGCCAGTAGGTTCGGGGTATCTGAAGCTTTCTTT	CASRFGVSEAFF
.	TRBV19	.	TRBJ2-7	TGTGCCAGTAGTATAGACCGGGACGACTCCTACGAGCAGTACTTC	CASSIDRDDSYEQYF
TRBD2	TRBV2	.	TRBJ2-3	TGTGCCAGCAGACAAGCTGGGCTAGCGGGGGGGCCAGATACGCAGTATTTT	CASRQAGLAGGPDTQYF
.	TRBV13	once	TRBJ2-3	TGTGCCAGCAGCTTAGGAGGGACCCTCTCGGGCACAGATACGCAGTATTTT	CASSLGGTLSGTDTQYF
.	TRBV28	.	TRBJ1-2	TGTGCCAGCAGTTTTAGGGCTAACTATGGCTACACCTTC	CASSFRANYGYTF
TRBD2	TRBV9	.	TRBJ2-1	TGTGCCAGCAGTTTAGCGGGTGTTTACAATGAGCAGTTCTTC	CASSLAGVYNEQFF
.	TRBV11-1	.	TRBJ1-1	TGTGCCAGCAGTCGGACGGAGAACACTGAAGCTTTCTTT	CASSRTENTEAFF